The present T cell receptor beta chain was sequenced within a study of early T cells in non-severe SARS-CoV-2 infection. Study-level information: The authors sequenced bulk RNA from unsorted whole blood, leaving chains unpaired.

J lost 0 bases, V lost 2 bases, and 11 bases had no gene match. CDR3 length: 20 amino acids. Per the germline V gene, CDR1 is LGHDT and CDR2 is YNNKEL (reference sequence). The library protocol tagged individual cDNA molecules with unique molecular identifiers. Each CDR3 protein is one row after TCRdb ran MiXCR on the 5' RACE reads. The sample contains approximately 65,000 distinct CDR3 sequences, 12% of which appear only once. At least ten counts were recorded for this clonotype. The chain employs TRBV3-1 and TRBJ2-1; 12 bases are shared with TRBD2. This TCR came from an adult who was a healthcare worker with PCR-confirmed SARS-CoV-2 infection or an uninfected control (not recorded which). The sequenced sample was whole blood. DNA of the CDR3: TGTGCCAGCAGCCAACCGTGGCGACTAGCGGGGGATAGCTCCTACAATGAGCAGTTCTTC. Its translation: CASSQPWRLAGDSSYNEQFF.